One sample yielded the 20 T cell receptor beta chains listed below, sequenced in a study of T cells after yellow fever vaccination (dated by TCRdb to about 2019). The library was made by 5' RACE. The run used an Illumina NovaSeq 6000. TCRdb reanalyzed the raw reads on its own, using fastp at Q25 for trimming and MiXCR for clone calling, and kept in-frame beta chains. Duplicate CDR3 protein sequences are folded into a single record with the most common DNA and genes. The sample has a few hundred thousand distinct CDR3 sequences on record, about 4% of them singletons. The ten largest clonotypes hold around 24% of the sample. This sample's treatment or condition label indicates: live attenuated yellow fever vaccine strain. Sequenced here: PBMCs, sampled 5 days after the yellow fever booster vaccination. Receptors originate from a man between 18 and 35 years old who received the YFV17D yellow fever vaccine.

This clonotype was found many times. The gene calls are TRBV4-3 and TRBJ2-2; the match to TRBD1 covers 10 bases. V dropped 3 bases and J dropped 3; count of bases not matched to a gene: 4. From germline, CDR1 is LGHNA and CDR2 YSLEER. This CDR3 has 16 residues. The CDR3 DNA is TGCGCCAGCAGCCATCCCGGGACAGGGGACACCGGGGAGCTGTTTTTT. Amino acid sequence: CASSHPGTGDTGELFF.

This clonotype was counted at least ten times. Its ends do not fully match the called genes, so a read error is possible. The chain links TRBV24-1 to TRBJ2-5; D possibly matches TRBD1 or TRBD2 (6 bases each). Germline V gene data show CDR1 as KGHDR and CDR2 as SFDVKD. The CDR3 has 17 residues. The CDR3 loop is CATSPHGGHPPRDQCHF. CDR3 bases: TGTGCCACCAGTCCCCACGGGGGACATCCTCCCCGCGACCAATGCCACTTC.

This clonotype was seen many times. Here the CDR3 DNA reads TGTGCCAGCAGCGGGACTCCCGAGCGGCCCCAGCATTTT. Its translation is CASSGTPERPQHF. This chain uses TRBV12-3 or TRBV12-4 with TRBJ1-5; TRBD1 might be the D (5 bases). Trimming pared 6 bases from V and 9 bases from J, leaving 15 bases between. This CDR3 comprises 13 residues.

This rearrangement joins TRBV6-2 or TRBV6-3 to TRBJ2-1; tentatively, D is TRBD2 (5 bases). Germline V lookup: CDR1 MNHEY, CDR2 SVGEGT. This CDR3 region has 11 residues. The V and J ends lost 6 bases and 10 bases respectively, with 10 bases between them. The CDR3 DNA is TGTGCCAGCAGCCTCGGGGAAGAGCAGTTCTTC. Translated: CASSLGEEQFF.

The V and J genes are TRBV5-1 and TRBJ1-1; D gene uncertain. CDR1 SGHRS and CDR2 YFSETQ come from the germline V gene. CDR3 length: 15 residues. Trimming took off 3 bases at V and 0 bases at J, with 12 bases between the two ends. The CDR3 is CASSSLGSMNTEAFF. CDR3 DNA sequence: TGCGCCAGCAGCTCCCTCGGCAGCATGAACACTGAAGCTTTCTTT.

The chain links TRBV6-4 to TRBJ1-5; D perhaps matches TRBD1 (6 bases). Per the germline V gene, CDR1 is MRHNA and CDR2 is SNTAGT. Trimming shortened V by 2 bases and J by 4 bases, and 12 bases separated the two germline ends. CDR3 length: 15 amino acids. Written as DNA, the CDR3 is TGTGCCAGCAGTGACGGGGGGGCGGGAAATCAGCCCCAGCATTTT. It specifies CASSDGGAGNQPQHF.

This clonotype showed up just a few times. The chain is built from TRBV30 and TRBJ1-1; no clear D. Deletions cut 0 bases from V and 2 bases from J, with 4 bases between. This CDR3 has 12 residues. Looked up from germline, CDR1 is GTSNPN and CDR2 is SVGIG (reference sequence). The CDR3 DNA reads as TGTGCCTGGAGTGTATATAACACTGAAGCTTTCTTT. As protein: CAWSVYNTEAFF.

The chain links TRBV7-2 to TRBJ2-5; 8 positions agree with TRBD2. The CDR3 length is 16 residues. Germline loops: CDR1 SGHTA, CDR2 FQGNSA. V trimming: 4 bases; J trimming: 5 bases; junction bases outside the gene matches: 12. The CDR3 sequence: CASSSVRGLVTETQYF. Here the CDR3 DNA reads TGTGCCAGCAGCTCCGTGCGGGGACTAGTAACGGAGACCCAGTACTTC.

Many counts were recorded for this clonotype. The chain combines TRBV4-2 with TRBJ1-2; TRBD1 agrees at 8 bases. Trimming at V came to 2 bases and at J to 5 bases, leaving 10 bases not matched to a gene. CDR1 is LGHNA, CDR2 YNFKEQ, per germline. The length of the CDR3 is 16 residues. The CDR3 reads CASSQSYRGFFYGYTF. The CDR3 region has the DNA TGTGCCAGCAGCCAATCCTACAGGGGGTTCTTTTATGGCTACACCTTC.

This clonotype was seen repeatedly, ten times or more. This rearrangement joins TRBV10-3 to TRBJ2-1; 14 bases agree with TRBD2. CDR1 ENHRY and CDR2 SYGVKD come from the germline V gene. The CDR3 spans 18 residues. Trimming removed 7 bases from V and 0 bases from J; junction bases left unmatched: 8. The CDR3 is CAINNRGTSGSSYNEQFF. CDR3 bases: TGTGCCATCAACAACCGTGGGACTAGCGGGAGCTCCTACAATGAGCAGTTCTTC.

This clonotype was seen ten or more times. The V and J genes are TRBV6-4 and TRBJ2-2, with 9 bases fitting TRBD2. The CDR3 loop spans 15 amino acids. V gave up 3 bases and J gave up 3 bases; unmatched junction bases: 2. CDR1 MRHNA and CDR2 SNTAGT come from the germline V gene. As DNA, the CDR3 is TGTGCCAGCAGTGAGCGGGGGGGCGACACCGGGGAGCTGTTTTTT. This translates into CASSERGGDTGELFF.

V usage is TRBV5-6 and J usage is TRBJ1-6; D ambiguous. Trimming took 3 bases from V and 10 from J, leaving 14 bases between them. The CDR3 is 14 amino acids. Per the germline V gene, CDR1 is SGHDT and CDR2 is YYEEEE. The CDR3 here is CASSSRTGRSPLHF. The CDR3 coding sequence is TGTGCCAGCAGCTCCCGGACTGGGAGATCACCCCTCCACTTT.

This clonotype occurred many times. The chain couples TRBV28 to TRBJ2-2; 8 positions agree with TRBD1. V was pared by 10 bases and J by 0 bases, with 7 bases of the junction left unmatched. The CDR3 totals 15 residues. Germline values: CDR1 MDHEN, CDR2 SYDVKM. CDR3 region: CATPGQGANTGELFF. CDR3 nucleotides: TGTGCCACCCCAGGACAGGGAGCGAACACCGGGGAGCTGTTTTTT.

This clonotype has more than one count but fewer than ten. This chain links TRBV9 with TRBJ2-3, with 7 bases identical to TRBD2. V dropped 4 bases and J dropped 0; count of bases not matched to a gene: 14. The CDR3 has 18 amino acids. The germline V gene has CDR1 SGDLS and CDR2 YYNGEE. CDR3 region: CASSSRDYPFRSTDTQYF. The CDR3 nucleotides are TGTGCCAGCAGCTCCCGGGACTACCCTTTTAGGAGCACAGATACGCAGTATTTT.

The sample holds a few counts of this clonotype. The chain has TRBV4-1 and TRBJ2-7, with D possibly matching TRBD1 (6 bases). Germline V gives CDR1 MGHRA, CDR2 YSYEKL. The V end was cut by 0 bases, the J end by 2 bases, with 14 bases between. The length of the CDR3 is 16 residues. The CDR3 spells CASSQELAGATYEQYF. CDR3 DNA: TGCGCCAGCAGCCAAGAACTCGCAGGGGCCACCTACGAGCAGTACTTC.

The chain has TRBV7-2 and TRBJ2-5; D is perhaps TRBD1 (6 bases). V was shortened by 3 bases and J by 4 bases, with 15 bases between the two germline ends. Germline CDR1 SGHTA, CDR2 FQGNSA. The CDR3 has 15 amino acids. The CDR3, as DNA: TGTGCCAGCAGCTTTGTGGGGGCCGGGGTAGAGACCCAGTACTTC. Its translation is CASSFVGAGVETQYF.

The rearrangement links TRBV7-8 to TRBJ2-7; 7 nucleotides agree with TRBD2. There are 15 residues in the CDR3. With 5 bases clipped from V and 3 bases from J, the junction kept 10 bases outside the gene matches. The germline V gene has CDR1 SGHVS and CDR2 FQNEAQ. In DNA form, the CDR3 reads TGTGCCAGCAGCCTACTCGAGCGGGGCGGCTACGAGCAGTACGTC. Residues: CASSLLERGGYEQYV.

This clonotype has ten or more counts. V is TRBV10-3 and J is TRBJ1-1, with 8 bases identical to TRBD1. In germline, CDR1 is ENHRY, CDR2 SYGVKD. This CDR3 spans 11 amino acids. The V and J ends lost 7 bases and 6 bases, in that order; junction bases with no gene match: 1. The CDR3 here is CAIKDRAEAFF. CDR3 bases: TGTGCCATCAAGGACAGGGCTGAAGCTTTCTTT.

A few counts support this clonotype. The chain combines TRBV6-6 with TRBJ1-1; D is undetermined. The V end lost 5 bases, the J end lost 5 bases, and 12 bases lay between the germline ends. The CDR3 sequence is 13 residues long. Germline CDR1 and CDR2: MNHNY and SVGAGI (reference sequence). CDR3 sequence (DNA): TGTGCCAGCAGTCGTGAAAGGGCGACTGAAGCTTTCTTT. It codes for CASSRERATEAFF.

This clonotype has at least ten counts. The rearrangement joins TRBV29-1 to TRBJ1-1, with no clear D. Germline loops: CDR1 SQVTM, CDR2 ANQGSEA. V lost 7 bases to trimming and J lost 4 bases, with 7 bases between them. The CDR3 contains 10 residues. The CDR3 nucleotides are TGCAGCGCCCGGGTCACTGAAGCTTTCTTT. Protein product: CSARVTEAFF. Full variable domain (rest looked up from reference TRBV29-1 and TRBJ1-1): SAVISQKPSRDICQRGTSLTIQCQVDSQVTMMFWYRQQPGQSLTLIATANQGSEATYESGFVIDKFPISRPNLTFSTLTVSNMSPEDSSIYLCSARVTEAFFGQGTRLTVV.